Listed below are T cell receptor beta chains from one sample, sequenced in a study of CD4+ T cells in melanoma. The table came from immunoSEQ multiplex PCR; TCRdb's copy has only in-frame clones and leaves some out. The sample shows 11,000 to 15,000 clones, approximately 62% of them seen only once. Material for sequencing was cells from a culture (not recorded whether cultured in vitro). The receptors originated from a human donor with melanoma. Both conserved end residues are part of each CDR3. D genes are given only for firm matches. Clone size is stated in some rows and not others, as once, few, many or a class when expanded.

v_gene	j_gene	abundance	len	d_gene	CDR3aa	CDR3nt
TRBV2	TRBJ1-1	-	15	-	CASSEAGRGGTEAFF	TGTGCCAGCAGTGAAGCCGGAAGGGGAGGTACTGAAGCTTTCTTT
TRBV27	TRBJ1-1	-	15	-	CASSFGGRGNTEAFF	TGTGCCAGCAGTTTTGGCGGCAGGGGGAACACTGAAGCTTTCTTT
TRBV6-6	TRBJ1-3	few	14	-	CASSYEAGGNTIYF	TGTGCCAGCAGTTATGAGGCGGGAGGAAACACCATATATTTT
TRBV7-8	TRBJ1-5	once	17	-	CASSEGPRGHPHQPQHF	TGTGCCAGCAGCGAAGGGCCCAGGGGTCACCCCCATCAGCCCCAGCATTTT
TRBV19	TRBJ1-1	-	13	-	CASSRTVNTEAFF	TGTGCCAGTAGTAGGACGGTAAACACTGAAGCTTTCTTT
TRBV6-1	TRBJ2-2	few	14	-	CASSEFRNTGELFF	TGTGCCAGCAGTGAATTCAGGAACACCGGGGAGCTGTTTTTT
TRBV6-5	TRBJ2-7	-	11	-	CASRERGEQYF	TGTGCCAGCAGGGAAAGGGGGGAGCAGTACTTC
TRBV27	TRBJ1-2	-	13	-	CASSRTRVDGYTF	TGTGCCAGCAGCCGTACCCGGGTAGACGGCTACACCTTC
TRBV5-4	TRBJ1-6	few	17	-	CASSLMTGFDSDSPLHF	TGTGCCAGCAGCTTAATGACAGGTTTCGATTCGGATTCACCCCTCCACTTT
TRBV29-1	TRBJ1-1	-	13	-	CSVPGDRNTEAFF	TGCAGCGTTCCAGGGGACCGGAACACTGAAGCTTTCTTT
TRBV7-3	TRBJ2-5	-	14	-	CASSSSTSQETQYF	TGTGCCAGCAGCTCCTCGACTAGTCAAGAGACCCAGTACTTC
TRBV10-3	TRBJ2-1	-	16	-	CAISESTLSLYNEQFF	TGTGCCATCAGTGAGTCGACCCTCTCTCTTTACAATGAGCAGTTCTTC
TRBV11-2	TRBJ1-2	-	16	-	CASSLVSGDTGGGYTF	TGTGCCAGCAGCTTAGTTTCGGGGGACACGGGGGGAGGCTACACCTTC
TRBV2	TRBJ1-5	few	15	-	CASRATGTRAGPQHF	TGTGCCAGCAGGGCCACCGGGACCCGGGCGGGACCCCAGCATTTT
TRBV19	TRBJ1-6	few	14	-	CASSRTAIGSPLHF	TGTGCCAGTAGTAGAACAGCGATCGGTTCACCCCTCCACTTT
TRBV4-1	TRBJ2-1	-	15	TRBD1	CASSSAGGWVNEQFF	TGCGCCAGCAGCTCCGCAGGGGGCTGGGTCAATGAGCAGTTCTTC
TRBV7-8	TRBJ2-1	-	16	-	CASSFGELGLGNEQFF	TGTGCCAGCAGCTTCGGCGAACTTGGACTGGGCAATGAGCAGTTCTTC
TRBV10-3	TRBJ2-5	-	15	TRBD1	CAISEPQTGPETQYF	TGTGCCATCAGTGAGCCCCAGACAGGGCCAGAGACCCAGTACTTC
TRBV4-1	TRBJ1-1	few	13	-	CASSHLVRPEAFF	TGCGCCAGCAGCCACCTAGTAAGACCTGAAGCTTTCTTT
TRBV6-5	TRBJ1-1	-	13	-	CASSRQGNTEAFF	TGTGCCAGCAGTCGTCAGGGGAACACTGAAGCTTTCTTT
TRBV5-5	TRBJ2-3	-	13	-	CASARQSTDTQYF	TGTGCCAGCGCCCGACAGAGTACAGATACGCAGTATTTT
TRBV6-5	TRBJ2-7	few	15	-	CASSYSQAGSPEQYF	TGTGCCAGCAGTTACTCACAGGCAGGGTCTCCCGAGCAGTACTTC
TRBV18	TRBJ2-1	-	15	-	CASSSSSSPYNEQFF	TGTGCCAGCTCGTCGAGCTCATCCCCTTACAATGAGCAGTTCTTC
TRBV2	TRBJ2-1	few	18	TRBD2	CASSARGASGGGYNEQFF	TGTGCCAGCAGTGCCCGGGGGGCTAGCGGGGGAGGATACAATGAGCAGTTCTTC
TRBV5-1	TRBJ2-2	-	18	-	CASSLGTRHTGNTGELFF	TGCGCCAGCAGCTTGGGGACCCGACACACAGGGAACACCGGGGAGCTGTTTTTT
TRBV7-6	TRBJ1-4	-	12	-	CASSSKAIELFF	TGTGCCAGCAGCTCCAAAGCTATAGAACTGTTTTTT
TRBV15	TRBJ1-4	-	16	-	CATSRSAGAINEKLFF	TGTGCCACCAGCAGGTCAGCAGGGGCCATTAATGAAAAACTGTTTTTT